Ten or more counts support the clone carrying this T cell receptor (beta chain). Its specificity is unknown. These data come from a study of early T cells in non-severe SARS-CoV-2 infection. About the research overall: The study sequenced bulk RNA from unsorted whole blood, with chains unpaired. Study-level points and caveats: Using VDJdb, the matching emphasized anti-spike CD8 responses while missing private and CD4 specificities.

V shed 6 bases and J 6 bases; nucleotides not matched to a gene: 10. The CDR3 runs 15 residues. Per germline, CDR1 DFQATT and CDR2 SNEGSKA (reference sequence). Each cDNA molecule carried a unique molecular identifier. TCRdb itself ran the 5' RACE reads through MiXCR, one entry per CDR3 protein. The sample yields roughly 49,000 distinct CDR3 sequences, less than 4.5% seen once. The chain carries TRBV20-1 and TRBJ1-3, with 11 bases lining up with TRBD1. Material: whole blood. The receptor comes from an adult who was a healthcare worker with PCR-confirmed SARS-CoV-2 infection or an uninfected control (not recorded which). CDR3 in amino acids: CSAKRGQGEENTIYF. CDR3 in DNA: TGCAGTGCCAAGAGGGGACAGGGGGAAGAAAACACCATATATTTT.